The entry below describes one T cell receptor beta chain. Its antigen is undetermined. Donors were Caucasian adults residing in Nashville, Tennessee, USA. Genomic DNA came from about 90 million PBMCs in unsorted samples. This entry belongs to a study of shared clonotypes between healthy human individuals. This CDR3 region has 16 residues. The ends lost 4 bases at V and 4 bases at J; junction bases unmatched: 7. Germline assignment: CDR1 SGDLS and CDR2 YYNGEE. Study results and limitations: In this cohort, only blood was sampled, and tissue repertoires likely differ.

Unsorted PBMC samples were amplified in replicate PCRs containing roughly 300 ng DNA, some 33,000 T cell genomes. Sequenced by immunoSEQ multiplex PCR; TCRdb stores in-frame clones only, minus some. The top ten clones hold around an eighth of a sample with approximately 480,000 clones, nearly 80% of them seen once. The clonotype comes from a woman aged 40-49 years in good health. Some clones in this sample may be carry-over from other donors' samples. The V and J genes are TRBV9 and TRBJ2-3; 12 bases line up with TRBD2. Material: PBMCs. In DNA form, the CDR3 reads TGTGCCAGCAGCTCAGGACTAGCGGGATTAGCAGATACGCAGTATTTT. Translation gives CASSSGLAGLADTQYF.